The next 3 T cell receptor beta chains were all read from a single sample in a study of shared clonotypes between healthy human individuals. Profiling relied on immunoSEQ multiplex PCR, and the TCRdb table lists in-frame clones only, not all of them. In the table there are some 2,000,000 clones, 85% to 95% of which are singletons. The source material was naive CD4+ T cells sorted from blood. Subset reported: CD45RA+ positively selected. These receptors were obtained from a man younger than 35 in good health.

The rearrangement links TRBV2 to TRBJ1-4; D remains unclear. Germline CDR1 and CDR2: SNHLY and FYNNEI. This CDR3 has 12 amino acids. V dropped 7 bases and J dropped 5 bases, with 8 bases sitting between them. CDR3 sequence: CASTDPNEKLFF. CDR3 DNA sequence: TGTGCCAGCACAGACCCGAATGAAAAACTGTTTTTT.

The count of this clone is one. V is TRBV28 and J is TRBJ2-5; D possibly corresponds to TRBD2 (7 bases). V was trimmed by 11 bases and J by 5 bases, leaving 18 bases between them. The germline CDR1 and CDR2 sequences are MDHEN and SYDVKM. The CDR3 has 13 amino acids. CDR3 nucleotide sequence: TGTGCCTCAGGGAGGGGGGGCCTCGAGACCCAGTACTTC. It yields the protein CASGRGGLETQYF. The full variable domain, in which reference TRBV28 and TRBJ2-5 provide the parts outside the CDR3, is DVKVTQSSRYLVKRTGEKVFLECVQDMDHENMFWYRQDPGLGLRLIYFSYDVKMKEKGDIPEGYSVSREKKERFSLILESASTNQTSMYLCASGRGGLETQYFGPGTRLLVL.

The rearrangement uses TRBV9 and TRBJ1-5, with unresolved D. Germline-derived CDR1 and CDR2 are SGDLS and YYNGEE. This CDR3 has 13 amino acids. The V and J ends lost 4 bases and 8 bases respectively, with 13 bases between them. Here the CDR3 DNA reads TGTGCCAGCAGCCTAAATTCAGAGGAGCCCCAGCATTTT. Translation: CASSLNSEEPQHF.